This passage covers 22 T cell receptor beta chains from one sample sequenced in a study of shared clonotypes between healthy human individuals. Clones were read by immunoSEQ multiplex PCR, and TCRdb kept only the in-frame ones, dropping some. This sample has over a million clones, with roughly 74% found just once. What was sequenced was memory CD4+ T cells from PBMCs. Documented subset: CD45RA-negative fraction. The receptors shown here come from a man aged 18 to 29 in good health. Some clones in this sample may be carry-over from other donors' samples.

The table lists this clone with a few counts. This rearrangement joins TRBV5-4 to TRBJ1-4; TRBD1 matches at 7 bases. V trimming: 4 bases; J trimming: 7 bases; junction bases outside the gene matches: 13. The germline V gene has CDR1 SGHNT and CDR2 YYREEE (reference sequence). This CDR3 has 16 amino acids. As DNA, the CDR3 is TGTGCCAGCAGCAAGGGGGCCGCCAATCAGGGTGAAAAACTGTTTTTT. Amino acid sequence: CASSKGAANQGEKLFF. Combining the CDR3 with reference TRBV5-4 and TRBJ1-4 gives the whole variable domain ETGVTQSPTHLIKTRGQQVTLRCSSQSGHNTVSWYQQALGQGPQFIFQYYREEENGRGNFPPRFSGLQFPNYSSELNVNALELDDSALYLCASSKGAANQGEKLFFGSGTQLSVL.

This clone was counted many times. The V call is TRBV5-1, the J call TRBJ1-4; possibly TRBD1 for D (6 bases). CDR3 size: 17 residues. CDR1 is SGHRS, CDR2 YFSETQ, per germline. The V end lost 4 bases, the J end lost 0 bases, and 16 bases lay between the germline ends. The CDR3 here is CASSPRGHSTTNEKLFF. CDR3 DNA: TGCGCCAGCAGCCCCAGGGGACACTCGACAACTAATGAAAAACTGTTTTTT.

The rearrangement links TRBV6-1 to TRBJ1-1; D unclear. The germline V and J ends were trimmed by 4 bases and 1 base, with 19 bases remaining between them. This CDR3 contains 17 residues. The germline V gene has CDR1 MNHNS and CDR2 SASEGT. The CDR3 DNA reads as TGTGCCAGCAGTGCGCTGGCCCGGGGAGTGAGGAACACTGAAGCTTTCTTT. Amino acid sequence: CASSALARGVRNTEAFF.

This clone has just a few counts. This sequence joins TRBV4-3 and TRBJ2-1; 9 bases match TRBD2. V was clipped by 0 bases and J by 15 bases; unmatched bases: 15. Per the germline V gene, CDR1 is LGHNA and CDR2 is YSLEER. The CDR3 loop spans 16 amino acids. The CDR3 DNA reads TGCGCCAGCAGCCAAGATGGGGCTAGCGGGGTTTGGAGAGTGTTCTTC. It yields the protein CASSQDGASGVWRVFF.

Worth noting for this clone: The identical CDR3 is also encoded by other nucleotide sequences in the sample. This chain uses TRBV28 with TRBJ1-4, with unresolved D. Germline V gives CDR1 MDHEN, CDR2 SYDVKM. The V end lost 2 bases, the J end lost 0 bases, and 4 bases lay between the germline ends. The CDR3 has 14 residues. CDR3 sequence (DNA): TGTGCCAGCAGTTTAGCTTCAACTAATGAAAAACTGTTTTTT. Amino acid sequence: CASSLASTNEKLFF.

This clone was counted only a few times. This chain uses TRBV27 with TRBJ2-2, with D possibly TRBD1 on 5 matching bases. CDR1 and CDR2 (germline): MNHEY, SMNVEV (reference sequence). Trimming removed 1 base at V and 6 bases at J, with 6 bases between. The CDR3 length is 13 residues. The CDR3: CASSLWGPGELFF. The DNA for the CDR3 is TGTGCCAGCAGTTTATGGGGCCCCGGGGAGCTGTTTTTT.

The rearrangement joins TRBV7-2 to TRBJ2-5; tentative D call: TRBD2 (5 bases). This CDR3 spans 14 amino acids. V was clipped by 2 bases and J by 2 bases, with 9 bases between them. From germline, CDR1 is SGHTA and CDR2 FQGNSA. This CDR3 reads CASSLRGSQETQYF. CDR3 coding DNA: TGTGCCAGCAGCTTACGGGGTTCTCAAGAGACCCAGTACTTC.

The chain joins TRBV6-5 to TRBJ2-5, with 8 bases identical to TRBD1. There are 13 residues in the CDR3. V lost 4 bases and J lost 5; bases outside the gene matches: 3. The V gene's germline CDR1 is MNHEY and CDR2 SVGAGI. CDR3: CASSWTGYETQYF. CDR3 sequence (DNA): TGTGCCAGCAGTTGGACAGGGTATGAGACCCAGTACTTC.

This clone was found a few times. The chain carries TRBV5-6 and TRBJ2-7; tentatively, D is TRBD1 or TRBD2 (5 bases each). With 6 bases removed from V and 5 bases from J, the gap between germline ends came to 18 bases. CDR3 length equals 14 residues. CDR1 SGHDT and CDR2 YYEEEE come from the germline V gene. The CDR3 loop reads CASNYRDGDHEQYF. As DNA, the CDR3 is TGTGCCAGCAACTACCGGGACGGGGACCACGAGCAGTACTTC.

J is TRBJ1-1 and V is TRBV7-8; D call uncertain. Trimming pared 5 bases from V and 7 bases from J, leaving 11 bases between. CDR1 is SGHVS, CDR2 FQNEAQ, per germline. The CDR3 spans 12 residues. The CDR3 DNA reads TGTGCCAGCAGCCCCGCGGTTTTTGAAGCTTTCTTT. This sequence encodes CASSPAVFEAFF.

This clone was counted ten times or more. This chain connects TRBV7-3 to TRBJ1-2, with a possible D match to TRBD1 (5 bases). The germline V gene encodes CDR1 SGHTA and CDR2 FQGTGA. The CDR3 totals 13 residues. V lost 3 bases, J lost 8 bases, and 13 bases lay in between. CDR3 nucleotides: TGTGCCAGCAGCTTCAGGGTCGATGAAGGCTACACCTTC. It is translated as CASSFRVDEGYTF.

The sample holds a few counts of this clone. J is TRBJ1-2 and V is TRBV4-1; D may be TRBD1 (5 bases). The CDR3 extends over 14 amino acids. CDR1 and CDR2 from the germline V gene are MGHRA and YSYEKL. V was pared by 2 bases and J by 4 bases, with 11 bases between. CDR3 sequence: CASSQTTATYGYTF. The CDR3 DNA sequence: TGCGCCAGCAGCCAAACGACAGCCACCTATGGCTACACCTTC.

The J gene is TRBJ2-5, the V gene TRBV4-1; TRBD2 might be the D (5 bases). V shed 4 bases and J shed 5 bases, with 14 bases lying between them. Germline V gives CDR1 MGHRA, CDR2 YSYEKL. CDR3 length: 14 residues. CDR3 region: CASSRSSGRETQYF. CDR3 DNA: TGCGCCAGCAGCCGCTCAAGCGGCAGGGAGACCCAGTACTTC.

This clone was recorded only once. This rearrangement joins TRBV6-4 to TRBJ2-2, with D tentatively TRBD2 (6 bases). Germline CDR1 is MRHNA and CDR2 is SNTAGT. The CDR3 loop spans 15 amino acids. The V end lost 6 bases, the J end lost 2 bases, and 13 bases lay between the germline ends. Here the CDR3 DNA reads TGTGCCAGCAGCCCGGGACTTACTAACACCGGGGAGCTGTTTTTT. Protein sequence: CASSPGLTNTGELFF.

This clone was detected once. The chain uses TRBV7-3 and TRBJ2-1; 8 nucleotides match TRBD2. Germline V gene lookup returns CDR1 SGHTA and CDR2 FQGTGA. This CDR3 region has 16 residues. J was trimmed by 0 bases and V by 1 base; bases with no gene match: 2. The CDR3 DNA reads TGTGCCAGCAGCTTAATGAGCGGGAGCTCCTACAATGAGCAGTTCTTC. Protein sequence: CASSLMSGSSYNEQFF.

This chain connects TRBV11-2 to TRBJ1-4; TRBD1 is a possible D gene (5 bases). In germline, CDR1 is SGHAT, CDR2 FQNNGV. The CDR3 contains 15 residues. V shed 1 base and J shed 4 bases, with 10 bases lying between them. The CDR3 nucleotides are TGTGCCAGCAGCTTAGGGCAGGGATATAATGAAAAACTGTTTTTT. The encoded protein is CASSLGQGYNEKLFF.

The chain carries TRBV14 and TRBJ2-5; TRBD2 might be the D (6 bases). The CDR3 runs to 14 residues. The germline gives CDR1 SGHDN, CDR2 FVKESK. Trimming took 4 bases from V and 5 from J, leaving 14 bases between them. CDR3 nucleotide sequence: TGTGCCAGCAGCCGCTTAGGAGGGGCCGAGACCCAGTACTTC. This gives the protein CASSRLGGAETQYF.

The sample holds a few counts of this clone. This could be a read error, since a much larger clone is one nucleotide away. The chain employs TRBV30 and TRBJ1-3; D is perhaps TRBD1 (5 bases). Germline CDR1 GTSNPN, CDR2 SVGIG (reference sequence). V was cut by 2 bases and J by 9 bases, with 8 bases left in between. The CDR3 extends over 11 amino acids. DNA for the CDR3: TGTGCCTGGAGTTACAGGAGCACCATATATTTT. Translation gives CAWSYRSTIYF.

This chain links TRBV5-6 with TRBJ2-7; TRBD1 matches 10 bases. Germline CDR1 SGHDT, CDR2 YYEEEE. Trimming at V came to 1 base and at J to 2 bases, leaving 3 bases not matched to a gene. The CDR3 is 15 amino acids. CDR3 coding DNA: TGTGCCAGCAGCTTGCCGGGACAGGGGACCTACGAGCAGTACTTC. Amino acids: CASSLPGQGTYEQYF.

This chain uses TRBV5-1 with TRBJ2-7, with TRBD1 as a possible D gene (5 bases). Deletions cut 0 bases from V and 1 base from J, with 14 bases between. From germline, CDR1 is SGHRS and CDR2 YFSETQ. This CDR3 is built from 16 residues. Here the CDR3 DNA reads TGCGCCAGCAGCTTGGCCGGACGGGCAGGGTCCTACGAGCAGTACTTC. Amino acid sequence: CASSLAGRAGSYEQYF.

V gene TRBV7-2 combines with J gene TRBJ2-1; D uncertain. This CDR3 is 12 amino acids long. The germline CDR1 and CDR2 sequences are SGHTA and FQGNSA. V dropped 5 bases and J dropped 8 bases, with 10 bases sitting between them. Here the CDR3 reads CASSPRFDEQFF. The DNA of the CDR3 is TGTGCCAGCAGCCCTCGCTTCGATGAGCAGTTCTTC.

DNA for the CDR3: TGTGCCAGCAGCTTGGTACCCGCAGGGAACACTGAAGCTTTCTTT. Amino acid sequence: CASSLVPAGNTEAFF. This chain links TRBV5-5 with TRBJ1-1; no reliable D call. This CDR3 is 15 amino acids long. Per the germline V gene, CDR1 is SGHKS and CDR2 is YYEKEE (reference sequence). V lost 0 bases and J 1 base, leaving 10 bases between the germline ends.